These T cell receptor beta chains were read from a single sample in a study of regulatory T cells in long-lasting Graves disease. A single record per CDR3 protein comes from TCRdb applying MiXCR to the multiplex PCR reads. The top ten clones hold about a fifth of a sample with hundreds of thousands of distinct CDR3 sequences, around a sixth of them seen once. This sample comprised peripheral blood mononuclear cells (PBMCs), obtained at new diagnosis, from a patient treated with antithyroid drugs. The origin of the receptors is a female donor with Graves disease. The CDR3 runs from the conserved cysteine through the conserved F or W. The D gene is left open where the match is weak. Clone size appears in some rows only: once, few, many, or a class for an expanded clone.

>.|TRBD1|TRBJ2-4|TRBV12-3/TRBV12-4
TGTGCCAGCAGTTTGGACAGACAGGGGATTCAGTACTTC
CASSLDRQGIQYF
>many|.|TRBJ1-1|TRBV2
TGTGCCAGCTCGTCCCAATACCTCAGAGACACTGAAGCTTTCTTT
CASSSQYLRDTEAFF
>.|.|TRBJ1-5|TRBV7-2
TGTGCCAGCAGCTTAGAGGGGACTGGGGGAGGGCAGCCCCAGCATTTT
CASSLEGTGGGQPQHF
>.|.|TRBJ2-2|TRBV7-6
TGTGCCAGCAGCTTTGGTTGGCGGAACACCGGGGAGCTGTTTTTT
CASSFGWRNTGELFF
>many|.|TRBJ2-5|TRBV7-6
TGTGCCAGCAGCCTTATCATGGCGGACATCCAAGAGACCCAGTACTTC
CASSLIMADIQETQYF
>many|TRBD2|TRBJ2-5|TRBV18
TGTGCCAGCTCACCAGAGGCTAGCGGTCGAGAGACCCAGTACTTC
CASSPEASGRETQYF
>many|.|TRBJ2-1|TRBV18
TGTGCCAGCTCACCCGACCGTTTGGGGTGGAATGAGCAGTTCTTC
CASSPDRLGWNEQFF
>.|TRBD2|TRBJ2-5|TRBV4-2
TGTGCCAGCAGCCAAGGGAGCGGGAGGGCCGGAGAGACCCAGTACTTC
CASSQGSGRAGETQYF
>many|.|TRBJ2-2|TRBV20-1
TGCAGTGCTCTCTGGAACACCGGGGAGCTGTTTTTT
CSALWNTGELFF
>many|TRBD1|TRBJ1-4|TRBV7-3
TGTGCCAGCAGCCTTGACCAGGGGGCTGAACTGTTTTTT
CASSLDQGAELFF
>.|.|TRBJ2-2|TRBV6-5
TGTGCCAGCAGTTACTCTACGGCGCAGGGGCTATACACCGGGGAGCTGTTTTTT
CASSYSTAQGLYTGELFF
>many|.|TRBJ2-3|TRBV5-4
TGTGCCAGCAGCATTGGGAGTGATACGCAGTATTTT
CASSIGSDTQYF
>many|TRBD1|TRBJ1-1|TRBV2
TGTGCCAGCAGCCGACAGGGAGGAGGAACTGAAGCTTTCTTT
CASSRQGGGTEAFF
>many|TRBD1|TRBJ2-7|TRBV12-3/TRBV12-4
TGTGCCAGCAGGGGGGCAGGGGGCCTCTACGAGCAGTACTTC
CASRGAGGLYEQYF
>.|.|TRBJ2-1|TRBV2
TGTGCCAGCAGTGAAGCGGGGGCCGACAATGAGCAGTTCTTC
CASSEAGADNEQFF
>many|.|TRBJ2-5|TRBV20-1
TGCAGTGCTAATAGGGAGTGGGAGACCCAGTACTTC
CSANREWETQYF
>.|TRBD2|TRBJ2-5|TRBV5-4
TGTGCCAGCAGCCAAGGTCGGGTAGCGGGGGACTCATCTCGGCAAGAGACCCAGTACTTC
CASSQGRVAGDSSRQETQYF
>many|TRBD1|TRBJ2-7|TRBV20-1
TGCAGTGCTAGAGATTCGGACAGGGGGTCGGGCGAGCAGTACTTC
CSARDSDRGSGEQYF
>.|.|TRBJ1-5|TRBV6-2/TRBV6-3
TGTGCCAGCAGTTACTGGGAGTATCAGCCCCAGCATTTT
CASSYWEYQPQHF
>many|.|TRBJ2-1|TRBV10-3
TGTGCCATCAGTCCGGTGAAGTCCTACAATGAGCAGTTCTTC
CAISPVKSYNEQFF
>few|.|TRBJ1-2|TRBV5-1
TGCGCCAGCAGCTTGGCCCCGGGACAAGAAGGGTATGGCTACACCTTC
CASSLAPGQEGYGYTF
>many|.|TRBJ1-2|TRBV3-1
TGTGCCAGCAGCCAAGCTGTCGTAAATGGCTACACCTTC
CASSQAVVNGYTF
>many|.|TRBJ1-1|TRBV30
TGTGCCTGGGGGGGGGGGACCACTGAAGCTTTCTTT
CAWGGGTTEAFF
>many|.|TRBJ1-2|TRBV4-1
TGCGCCAGCAGCCAAGCCGGGGCAGGGCCGGGGGGCTACACCTTC
CASSQAGAGPGGYTF
>.|.|TRBJ1-1|TRBV12-3/TRBV12-4
TGTGCCAGCAACAAGCGAGGGTTGGCTGAAGCTTTCTTT
CASNKRGLAEAFF
>few|TRBD1|TRBJ1-1|TRBV9
TGTGCCAGCAGCCTAACAGGGGAGGTCACTGAAGCTTTCTTT
CASSLTGEVTEAFF
>many|TRBD1|TRBJ1-1|TRBV27
TGTGCCAGCAGTTTTTTAGTGGGGACAGCGAACACTGAAGCTTTCTTT
CASSFLVGTANTEAFF
>many|.|TRBJ1-2|TRBV5-1
TGCGCCAGCAGGCGGGGGGAAAATAACTATGGCTACACCTTC
CASRRGENNYGYTF
>.|TRBD1|TRBJ2-2|TRBV5-8
TGTGCCAGCAGCTTAGGGACAGGGATGACCGGGGAGCTGTTTTTT
CASSLGTGMTGELFF
>many|TRBD1|TRBJ2-1|TRBV2
TGTGCCGGCGGGACAGGGGGGGTGGGTGAGCAGTTCTTC
CAGGTGGVGEQFF
>.|TRBD2|TRBJ2-3|TRBV9
TGTGCCAGCAGCGTAGGTCTAGCGGGAGCGTTAGACACGCAGTATTTT
CASSVGLAGALDTQYF
>many|TRBD2|TRBJ2-7|TRBV14
TGTGCCAGCAGCCCGCCCACCGGGACTAGCGGGAGGTACGAGCAGTACTTC
CASSPPTGTSGRYEQYF
>many|.|TRBJ2-5|TRBV20-1
TGCAGTGCTAGGCAGGGGAAAGAGACCCAGTACTTC
CSARQGKETQYF
>many|TRBD1|TRBJ1-1|TRBV11-3
TGTGCCAGCAGCTCCGGGACAGGGATTGAAGCTTTCTTT
CASSSGTGIEAFF
>many|.|TRBJ1-1|TRBV18
TGTGCCAGCTCCGGGGGGCTAGGGATCGGCACTGAAGCTCTCTTT
CASSGGLGIGTEALF
>many|TRBD1|TRBJ2-7|TRBV11-2
TGTGCCAGCAGCTCCTCCCGGGGACAGTCTCTTTACGAGCAGTACTTC
CASSSSRGQSLYEQYF
>few|TRBD2|TRBJ2-2|TRBV7-2
TGTGCCAGCAGCTTAGTATCATCTTTGGCTAGCGGAACCGGGGAGCTGTTTTTT
CASSLVSSLASGTGELFF
>many|.|TRBJ1-6|TRBV20-1
TGCAGTGCTAGAGGGGTGTGGCAGGGAGGCAGCTCCTATAATTCACCCCTCCACTTT
CSARGVWQGGSSYNSPLHF
>.|.|TRBJ1-6|TRBV7-9
TGTGCCAGCAGTTTGGGGGGGGAGGCACCCCTCCACTTT
CASSLGGEAPLHF
>many|TRBD1|TRBJ1-4|TRBV4-1
TGTGCCAGCAGGGAGGGACAGGGTAATGAAAAACTGTTTTTT
CASREGQGNEKLFF
>.|.|TRBJ2-2|TRBV10-3
TGTGCCATCAGTGAGTCGTCTCAGGCAGGGGACGGGGAGCTGTTTTTT
CAISESSQAGDGELFF
>few|TRBD1|TRBJ2-2|TRBV12-3/TRBV12-4
TGTGCCAGCAGTCCGACAGGGGGGAGAGTCACCGGGGAGCTGTTTTTT
CASSPTGGRVTGELFF
>many|.|TRBJ2-7|TRBV6-2/TRBV6-3
TGTGCCAGCAGAACAACGGACGGTACCTACGAGCAGTACTTC
CASRTTDGTYEQYF
>many|.|TRBJ1-1|TRBV5-1
TGTGCCAGCAGCTTAGGAGGGGGATCAACTGAAGCTTTCTTT
CASSLGGGSTEAFF
>many|.|TRBJ2-3|TRBV2
TGTGCCAGCAGTCCTACAGGACGAACTAGCACAGATACGCAGTATTTT
CASSPTGRTSTDTQYF
>many|.|TRBJ2-3|TRBV6-9
TGTGCCAGCAGTTACGCTGATTCCCCCACAGATACGCAGTATTTT
CASSYADSPTDTQYF
>many|TRBD2|TRBJ2-3|TRBV19
TGTGCCAGTAGTAGGCTCTTTATCGCGGGAGGCGCAGATACGCAGTATTTT
CASSRLFIAGGADTQYF
>many|.|TRBJ2-7|TRBV30
TGTGCCTGGAGGGGAGACTACGAGCAGTACTTC
CAWRGDYEQYF
>few|.|TRBJ1-6|TRBV5-1
TGCGCCAGCAGCTTAGACAGCAACATGAATTCACCCCTCCACTTT
CASSLDSNMNSPLHF
>.|.|TRBJ2-6|TRBV10-3
TGTGCCATCAGAGAAGACACTCACTCTGGGGCCAACGTCCTGACTTTC
CAIREDTHSGANVLTF